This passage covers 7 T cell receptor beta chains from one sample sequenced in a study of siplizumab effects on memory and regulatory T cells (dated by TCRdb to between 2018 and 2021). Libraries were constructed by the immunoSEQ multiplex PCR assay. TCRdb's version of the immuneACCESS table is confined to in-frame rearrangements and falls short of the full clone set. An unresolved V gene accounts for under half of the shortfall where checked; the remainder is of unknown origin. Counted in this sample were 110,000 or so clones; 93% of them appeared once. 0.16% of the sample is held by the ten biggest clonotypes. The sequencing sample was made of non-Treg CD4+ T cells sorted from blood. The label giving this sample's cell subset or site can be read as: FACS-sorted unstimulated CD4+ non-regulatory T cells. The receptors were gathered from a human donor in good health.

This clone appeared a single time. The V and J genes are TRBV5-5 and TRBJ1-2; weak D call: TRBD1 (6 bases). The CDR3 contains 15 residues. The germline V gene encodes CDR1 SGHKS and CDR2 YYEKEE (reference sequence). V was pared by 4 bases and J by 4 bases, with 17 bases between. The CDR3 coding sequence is TGTGCCAGCAGCATAAACGGGGGCCAGGGCTATGGCTACACCTTC. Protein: CASSINGGQGYGYTF.

The CDR3 region is CAISERVGAGETQYF. Here the CDR3 DNA reads TGTGCCATCAGTGAGCGTGTGGGGGCCGGGGAGACCCAGTACTTC. The chain is built from TRBV10-3 and TRBJ2-5, with a possible D match to TRBD1 (6 bases). Germline lookup yields CDR1 ENHRY and CDR2 SYGVKD. The CDR3 is 15 residues long. Trimming left V 2 bases short and J 5 bases short, with 15 bases between.

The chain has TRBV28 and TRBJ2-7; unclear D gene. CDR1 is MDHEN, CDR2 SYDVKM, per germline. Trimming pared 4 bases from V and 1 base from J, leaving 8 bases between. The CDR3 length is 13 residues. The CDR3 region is CASSYGRSYEQYF. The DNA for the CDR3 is TGTGCCAGCAGTTATGGCAGGTCCTACGAGCAGTACTTC.

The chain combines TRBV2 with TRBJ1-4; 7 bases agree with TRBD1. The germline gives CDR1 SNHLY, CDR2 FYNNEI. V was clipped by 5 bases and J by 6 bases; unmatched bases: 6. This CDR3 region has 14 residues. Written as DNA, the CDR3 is TGTGCCAGCAGTTTCGACAGGGTGGATGAAAAACTGTTTTTT. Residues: CASSFDRVDEKLFF.

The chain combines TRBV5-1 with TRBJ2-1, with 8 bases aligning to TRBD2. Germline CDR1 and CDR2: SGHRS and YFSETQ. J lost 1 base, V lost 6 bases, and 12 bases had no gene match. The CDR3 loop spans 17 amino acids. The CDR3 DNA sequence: TGCGCCAGCACACGGGCGGTCTTAGCGGGGTCCTACAATGAGCAGTTCTTC. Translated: CASTRAVLAGSYNEQFF.

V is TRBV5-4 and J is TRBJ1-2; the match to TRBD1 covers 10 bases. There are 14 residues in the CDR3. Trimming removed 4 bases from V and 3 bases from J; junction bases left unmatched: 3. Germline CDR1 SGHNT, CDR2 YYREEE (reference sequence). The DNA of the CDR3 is TGTGCCAGCAGCGGACAGGGGGTCGACTATGGCTACACCTTC. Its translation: CASSGQGVDYGYTF.

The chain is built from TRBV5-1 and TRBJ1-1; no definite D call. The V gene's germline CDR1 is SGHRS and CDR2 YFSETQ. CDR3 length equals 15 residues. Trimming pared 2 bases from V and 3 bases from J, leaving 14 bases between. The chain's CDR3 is CASSFATPRDTEAFF. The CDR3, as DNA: TGCGCCAGCAGCTTTGCGACCCCCCGGGACACTGAAGCTTTCTTT.